A selection of T cell receptor beta chains follows, all from one sample in a study of response to subunit inactivated influenza vaccine. A single record per CDR3 protein comes from TCRdb applying MiXCR to the RT-PCR reads. This sample carries over 750,000 distinct CDR3 sequences, about 20% of them seen once, and the ten largest clones take about 9.4%. Sequences were derived from PBMCs from blood, sampled approximately 5 days after vaccination. Receptors were obtained from a man aged 50 or older who received an inactivated influenza vaccine. Each CDR3 is given with its conserved first and last residue. D genes are given only for firm matches. For some rows the clone size is stated as once, few or many, or as a class when expanded; others skip it.

d_call clone_size j_call v_call cdr3_nt cdr3_aa
- few TRBJ2-7 TRBV7-9 TGTGCCAGCAGCTTAGCGGTGTACTCCTACGAGCAGTACTTC CASSLAVYSYEQYF
- - TRBJ2-1 TRBV9 TGTGCCAGCAGCGTAGCAGGACAGCCCTACAATGAGCAGTTCTTC CASSVAGQPYNEQFF
- - TRBJ1-2 TRBV27 TGTGCCAGCAGTTCCTCCGTGGGGGGCCATGGCTACACCTTC CASSSSVGGHGYTF
TRBD2 few TRBJ2-7 TRBV3-1 TGTGCCAGCAGTCCGTGGACTAGCGGGGTTAACTACGAGCAGTACTTC CASSPWTSGVNYEQYF
- - TRBJ1-4 TRBV19 TGTGCCACCCGTCGACAGCGCGCGGAAAAACTGTTTTTT CATRRQRAEKLFF
TRBD2 - TRBJ2-5 TRBV20-1 TGCAGTGCTAGAGATCTAATGGGACTACGCCAAGAGACCCAGTACTTC CSARDLMGLRQETQYF
- few TRBJ2-3 TRBV6-2/TRBV6-3 TGTGCCAGCAGTTACTTGCCGCGACCTAACACAGATACGCAGTATTTT CASSYLPRPNTDTQYF
TRBD1 - TRBJ2-6 TRBV6-2/TRBV6-3 TGTGCCAGCAGTCTGGGACAGGGGAGACGATCTGGGGCCAACGTCCTGACTTTC CASSLGQGRRSGANVLTF
- - TRBJ2-3 TRBV7-9 TGTGCCAGCAGCCCCAACTATTCAGATACGCAGTATTTT CASSPNYSDTQYF
- - TRBJ1-5 TRBV12-3/TRBV12-4 TGTGCCAGCAGTTTAGCGGACGGCCGGAATCAGCCCCAGCATTTT CASSLADGRNQPQHF
- many TRBJ2-2 TRBV2 TGTGCCAGCAGTGCCGGAGGAAGACCCGGGGAGCTGTTTTTT CASSAGGRPGELFF
- - TRBJ2-3 TRBV18 TGTGCCAGCTCACCGAGGTCAGGAGGTCAGGCTAGCACAGATACGCAGTATTTT CASSPRSGGQASTDTQYF
- few TRBJ1-1 TRBV12-3/TRBV12-4 TGTGCCAGCAGTCCAGGACAGAGAGCTTTCTTT CASSPGQRAFF
TRBD1 - TRBJ2-7 TRBV28 TGTGCCAGCATGGGACAGGGAAGCTCCTACGAGCAGTACTTC CASMGQGSSYEQYF
- - TRBJ2-1 TRBV7-2 TGTGCCAGCAGCCCCATGCCAGGGTATGACTACAATGAGCAGTTCTTC CASSPMPGYDYNEQFF
TRBD1 many TRBJ2-7 TRBV6-6 TGTGCCAGCCGGGACAGTCTAACCTACGAGCAGTACTTC CASRDSLTYEQYF
- few TRBJ2-7 TRBV18 TGTGCCAGCTCACAGGGCGGACGGCACGAGCAGTACTTC CASSQGGRHEQYF
- - TRBJ1-2 TRBV7-2 TGTGCCAGCAGCTTCCGGGCCTTGGACGTCTATGGCTACACCTTC CASSFRALDVYGYTF
- - TRBJ2-7 TRBV11-1 TGTGCCAGCAGCTTATCTTCCGGGAGTGCGGTCTACGAGCAGTACTTC CASSLSSGSAVYEQYF
- few TRBJ2-1 TRBV5-1 TGCGCCAGCAGCTTGGAGCCAGCGAGGAGCTCCTACAATGAGCAGTTCTTC CASSLEPARSSYNEQFF
- - TRBJ1-5 TRBV20-1 TGCAGTGCTAGAGATCCCGGGGGCCATCAGCCCCAGCATTTT CSARDPGGHQPQHF
- few TRBJ1-1 TRBV20-1 TGCAGTGCTAGAGTCACGACTGAAGCTTTCTTT CSARVTTEAFF
- - TRBJ2-7 TRBV25-1 TGTGCCAGCAGTGAAGCACTCGAGCAGTACTTC CASSEALEQYF
- many TRBJ2-1 TRBV11-2 TGTGCCAGCAGCTTAGATCGGCGCGGAGGGGGATTCTTC CASSLDRRGGGFF
TRBD1 - TRBJ2-7 TRBV20-1 TGCAGTGCTAGAAGGGACAGTCCCTACGAGCAGTACTTC CSARRDSPYEQYF
- - TRBJ2-7 TRBV20-1 TGCAGTGCCGATCCAAGGGCCTCCTACGAGCAGTACTTC CSADPRASYEQYF
TRBD2 - TRBJ2-2 TRBV29-1 TGCAGCGTGACCCTAGCGGGAGGACCCCACGGGGAGCTGTTTTTT CSVTLAGGPHGELFF
- - TRBJ2-7 TRBV20-1 TGCAGTGCTAGCTCACTCGGGACACTTTCCTACGAGCAGTACTTC CSASSLGTLSYEQYF
TRBD2 - TRBJ2-1 TRBV7-8 TGTGCCAGCAGCCCGGGACTAGCGGGAGGTCTAGGGTACAATGAGCAGTTCTTC CASSPGLAGGLGYNEQFF
- - TRBJ2-1 TRBV2 TGTGCCAGCAAGATTGGGGCCAGGGCCTCCTACAATGAGCAGTTCTTC CASKIGARASYNEQFF
- many TRBJ2-7 TRBV28 TGTGCCAGCTTAGGACCCGACGGCTACGAGCAGTACTTC CASLGPDGYEQYF
TRBD2 - TRBJ2-1 TRBV20-1 TGCAGTGCTAGTGACGGGACTAGCGGGGGTTCCGAGCAGTTCTTC CSASDGTSGGSEQFF
- - TRBJ2-1 TRBV9 TGTGCCAGCAGCGTGGCCCCCATTCCTCGGGAGGAGCAGTTCTTC CASSVAPIPREEQFF
- few TRBJ1-1 TRBV12-3/TRBV12-4 TGTGCCAGCACCACCCACGCAGGGGCAGACACTGAAGCTTTCTTT CASTTHAGADTEAFF
- few TRBJ2-5 TRBV20-1 TGCAGTGCACGCGGGACACCGGCGGAGACCCAGTACTTC CSARGTPAETQYF
TRBD1 - TRBJ1-2 TRBV9 TGTGCCAGCAGCGCGCTCGACAGGGCGAATGGCTACACCTTC CASSALDRANGYTF
- - TRBJ2-1 TRBV20-1 TGCAGTGCCCCCCGAGTTAGCGGAAGCTCCTACAATGAGCAGTTCTTC CSAPRVSGSSYNEQFF